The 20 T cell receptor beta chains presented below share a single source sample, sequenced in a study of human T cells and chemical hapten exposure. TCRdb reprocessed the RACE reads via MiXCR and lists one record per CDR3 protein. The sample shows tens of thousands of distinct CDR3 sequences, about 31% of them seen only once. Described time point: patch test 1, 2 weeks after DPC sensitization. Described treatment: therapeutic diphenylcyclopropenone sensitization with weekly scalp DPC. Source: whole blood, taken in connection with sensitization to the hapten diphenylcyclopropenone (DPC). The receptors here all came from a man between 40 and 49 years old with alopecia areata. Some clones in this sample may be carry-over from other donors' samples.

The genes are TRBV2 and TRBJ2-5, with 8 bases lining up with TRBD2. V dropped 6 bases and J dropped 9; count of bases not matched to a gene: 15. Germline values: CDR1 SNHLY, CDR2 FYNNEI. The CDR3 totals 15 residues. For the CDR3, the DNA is TGTGCCAGCAGCCAAATCCTAGCGGGCGAGTCGGCCCAGTACTTC. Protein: CASSQILAGESAQYF.

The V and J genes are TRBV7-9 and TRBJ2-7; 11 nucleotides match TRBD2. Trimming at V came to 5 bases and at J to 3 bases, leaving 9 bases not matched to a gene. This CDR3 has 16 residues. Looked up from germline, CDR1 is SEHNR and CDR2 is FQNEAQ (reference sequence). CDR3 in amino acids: CASSPPTSGRVYEQYF. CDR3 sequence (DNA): TGTGCCAGCAGCCCACCTACTAGCGGGAGAGTCTACGAGCAGTACTTC.

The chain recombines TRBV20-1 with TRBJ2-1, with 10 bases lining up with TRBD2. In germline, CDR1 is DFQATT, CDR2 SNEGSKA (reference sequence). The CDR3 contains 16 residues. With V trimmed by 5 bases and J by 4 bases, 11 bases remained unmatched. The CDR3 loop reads CSAVTSGPLSYNEQFF. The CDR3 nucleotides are TGCAGTGCTGTGACTAGCGGGCCCTTGTCGTACAATGAGCAGTTCTTC.

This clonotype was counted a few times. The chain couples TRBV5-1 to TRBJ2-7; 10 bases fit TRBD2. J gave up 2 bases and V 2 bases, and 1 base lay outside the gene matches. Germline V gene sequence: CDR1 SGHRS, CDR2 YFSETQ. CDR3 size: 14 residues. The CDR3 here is CASSLAGGAYEQYF. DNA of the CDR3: TGCGCCAGCAGCTTAGCGGGAGGGGCCTACGAGCAGTACTTC.

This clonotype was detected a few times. The CDR3 protein is CASSLEGGAPGELFF. As DNA, the CDR3 is TGTGCCAGCAGCCTTGAAGGGGGCGCCCCCGGGGAGCTGTTTTTT. This chain joins TRBV7-7 and TRBJ2-2; TRBD1 agrees at 7 bases. V was clipped by 5 bases and J by 6 bases; unmatched bases: 9. The germline gives CDR1 SSHAT, CDR2 FNYEAQ (reference sequence). The CDR3 contains 15 residues.

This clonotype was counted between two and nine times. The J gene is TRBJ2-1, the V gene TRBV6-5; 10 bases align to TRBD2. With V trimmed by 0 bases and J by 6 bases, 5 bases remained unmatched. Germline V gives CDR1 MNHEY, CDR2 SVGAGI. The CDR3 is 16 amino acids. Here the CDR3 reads CASSYSKSGRVNEQFF. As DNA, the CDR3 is TGTGCCAGCAGTTACTCGAAAAGCGGGAGGGTCAATGAGCAGTTCTTC.

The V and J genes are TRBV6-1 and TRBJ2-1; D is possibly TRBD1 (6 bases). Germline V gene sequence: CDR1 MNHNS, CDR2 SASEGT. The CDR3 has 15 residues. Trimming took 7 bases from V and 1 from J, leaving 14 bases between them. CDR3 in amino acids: CASTPRGQSYNEQFF. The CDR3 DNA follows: TGTGCCAGCACCCCCCGAGGACAGTCCTACAATGAGCAGTTCTTC.

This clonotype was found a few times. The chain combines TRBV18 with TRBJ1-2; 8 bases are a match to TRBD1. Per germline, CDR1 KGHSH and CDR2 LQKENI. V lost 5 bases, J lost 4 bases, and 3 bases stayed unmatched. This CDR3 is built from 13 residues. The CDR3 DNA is TGTGCCAGCTCAACGGACAGGGCCTATGGCTACACCTTC. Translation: CASSTDRAYGYTF.

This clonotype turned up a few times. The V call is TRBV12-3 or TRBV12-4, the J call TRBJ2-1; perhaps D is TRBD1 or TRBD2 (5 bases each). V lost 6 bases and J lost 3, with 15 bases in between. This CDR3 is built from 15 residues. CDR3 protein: CASSAPGRRYNEQFF. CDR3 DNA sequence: TGTGCCAGCAGCGCTCCGGGACGTCGCTACAATGAGCAGTTCTTC.

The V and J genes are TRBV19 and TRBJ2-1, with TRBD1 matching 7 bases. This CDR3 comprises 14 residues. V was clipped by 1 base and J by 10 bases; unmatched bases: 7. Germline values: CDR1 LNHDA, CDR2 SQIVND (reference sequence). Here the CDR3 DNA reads TGTGCCAGTAGTATAGGGGCCACAGGGGCAGAGCAGTTCTTC. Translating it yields CASSIGATGAEQFF.

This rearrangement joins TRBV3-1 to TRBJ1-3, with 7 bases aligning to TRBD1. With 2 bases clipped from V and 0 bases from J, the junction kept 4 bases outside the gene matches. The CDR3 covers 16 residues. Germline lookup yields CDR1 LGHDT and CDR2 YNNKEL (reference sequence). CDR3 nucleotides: TGTGCCAGCAGCCAATCGGGACAGCACTCTGGAAACACCATATATTTT. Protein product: CASSQSGQHSGNTIYF. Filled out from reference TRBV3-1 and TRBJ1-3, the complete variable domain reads DTAVSQTPKYLVTQMGNDKSIKCEQNLGHDTMYWYKQDSKKFLKIMFSYNNKELIINETVPNRFSPKSPDKAHLNLHINSLELGDSAVYFCASSQSGQHSGNTIYFGEGSWLTVV.

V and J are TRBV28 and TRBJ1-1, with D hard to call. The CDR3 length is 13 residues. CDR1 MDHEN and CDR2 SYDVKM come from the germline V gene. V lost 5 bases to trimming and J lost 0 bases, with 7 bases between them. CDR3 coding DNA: TGTGCCAGCAGTCCGGGTATGAACACTGAAGCTTTCTTT. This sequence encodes CASSPGMNTEAFF. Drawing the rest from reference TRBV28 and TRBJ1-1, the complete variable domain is DVKVTQSSRYLVKRTGEKVFLECVQDMDHENMFWYRQDPGLGLRLIYFSYDVKMKEKGDIPEGYSVSREKKERFSLILESASTNQTSMYLCASSPGMNTEAFFGQGTRLTVV.

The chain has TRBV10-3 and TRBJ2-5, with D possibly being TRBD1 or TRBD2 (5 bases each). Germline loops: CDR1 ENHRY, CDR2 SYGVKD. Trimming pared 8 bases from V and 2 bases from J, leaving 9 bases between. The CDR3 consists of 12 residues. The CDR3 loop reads CAIGWGQETQYF. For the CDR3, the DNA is TGTGCCATCGGCTGGGGGCAAGAGACCCAGTACTTC.

CDR3 region: CASSLQAGAFGELFF. In DNA form, the CDR3 reads TGTGCCAGCAGTTTACAGGCGGGAGCTTTCGGGGAGCTGTTTTTT. The chain is built from TRBV12-3 or TRBV12-4 and TRBJ2-2; TRBD2 matches 7 bases. The CDR3 has 15 residues. V lost 2 bases to trimming and J lost 7 bases; unmatched junction nucleotides: 7.

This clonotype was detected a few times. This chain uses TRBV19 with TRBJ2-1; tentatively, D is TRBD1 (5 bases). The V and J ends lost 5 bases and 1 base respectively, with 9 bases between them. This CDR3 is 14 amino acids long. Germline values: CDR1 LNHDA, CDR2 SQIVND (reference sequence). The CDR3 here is CASSDSSSYNEQFF. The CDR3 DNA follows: TGTGCCAGTAGTGACAGTTCTTCCTACAATGAGCAGTTCTTC.

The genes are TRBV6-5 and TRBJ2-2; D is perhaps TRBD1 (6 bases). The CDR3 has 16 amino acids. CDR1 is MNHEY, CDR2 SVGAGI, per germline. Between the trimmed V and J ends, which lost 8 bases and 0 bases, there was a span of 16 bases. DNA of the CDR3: TGTGCCAGCCGTAGGAACAGGGATACGAACACCGGGGAGCTGTTTTTT. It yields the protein CASRRNRDTNTGELFF.

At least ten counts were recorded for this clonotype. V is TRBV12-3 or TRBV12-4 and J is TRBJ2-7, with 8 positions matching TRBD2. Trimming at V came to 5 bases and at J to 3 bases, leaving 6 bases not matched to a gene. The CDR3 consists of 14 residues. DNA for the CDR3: TGTGCCAGCAGTAGGGGACTAGGGGGCTACGAGCAGTACTTC. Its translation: CASSRGLGGYEQYF.

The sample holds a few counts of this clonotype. The CDR3 reads CASSPDGRVGTDTQYF. CDR3 nucleotide sequence: TGTGCCAGCAGCCCAGATGGCAGGGTCGGCACAGATACGCAGTATTTT. The chain couples TRBV9 to TRBJ2-3; TRBD1 might be the D (5 bases). V was clipped by 4 bases and J by 1 base, with 16 bases between them. The germline gives CDR1 SGDLS, CDR2 YYNGEE. This CDR3 comprises 16 residues.

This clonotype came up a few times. CDR3 DNA sequence: TGTGCCAGCAGTGCCCCGGGACACGAGAAAGAGACCCAGTACTTC. Amino acid sequence: CASSAPGHEKETQYF. The J gene is TRBJ2-5, the V gene TRBV12-3 or TRBV12-4; D is perhaps TRBD1 (6 bases). V shed 5 bases and J shed 3 bases, with 16 bases lying between them. This CDR3 comprises 15 residues.

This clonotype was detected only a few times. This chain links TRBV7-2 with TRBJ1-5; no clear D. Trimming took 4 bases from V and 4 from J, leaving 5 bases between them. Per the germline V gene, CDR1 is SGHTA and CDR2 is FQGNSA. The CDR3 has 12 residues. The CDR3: CASSSLNQPQHF. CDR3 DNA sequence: TGTGCCAGCAGCTCCTTAAATCAGCCCCAGCATTTT.